Below, 24 T cell receptor beta chains from the same sample are listed, as sequenced in a study of CD8 T cells in ankylosing spondylitis. General observations from the study: A motif of seven or eight highly homologous TCR beta variants was seen as apparently characteristic of ankylosing spondylitis blood.

Using its own MiXCR run on the 5' RACE reads, TCRdb lists one record per CDR3 protein. Of 700,000 to 850,000 distinct CDR3 sequences listed, 10% to 15% were seen once; the top ten hold approximately 0.51%. No antigen has been assigned to these receptors. The sequenced sample was blood, either unsorted or a sorted T cell fraction (not recorded which). The receptors derive from a male donor with ankylosing spondylitis.

This clonotype came up a few times. The chain is built from TRBV15 and TRBJ1-2; no clear D. The CDR3 consists of 15 residues. The ends were cut back, 4 bases at V and 3 bases at J, with 15 bases in the middle. Germline V gene sequence: CDR1 LNHNV, CDR2 YYDKDF (reference sequence). The CDR3 sequence: CATSKDRDLYYGYTF. CDR3 in DNA: TGTGCCACCAGCAAAGACCGGGATCTCTACTATGGCTACACCTTC.

This clonotype was observed many times. This chain uses TRBV20-1 with TRBJ1-2, with D uncertain. The CDR3 length is 13 residues. V was trimmed by 6 bases and J by 3 bases, leaving 14 bases between them. CDR1 is DFQATT, CDR2 SNEGSKA, per germline (reference sequence). The CDR3 DNA sequence: TGCAGTGCCCAGCGTGGAGCCGACTATGGCTACACCTTC. This codes for CSAQRGADYGYTF.

This clonotype was detected only a few times. The chain links TRBV20-1 to TRBJ2-7; 11 bases are shared with TRBD2. The V gene end was trimmed by 6 bases and the J gene end by 3 bases; junction bases not matched to a gene: 7. CDR1 is DFQATT and CDR2 is SNEGSKA in the germline V gene (reference sequence). The CDR3 covers 14 residues. The CDR3: CSALAGGSIYEQYF. The CDR3 DNA sequence: TGCAGTGCCTTAGCGGGGGGGTCGATCTACGAGCAGTACTTC.

V is TRBV11-2 and J is TRBJ1-6, with D possibly TRBD1 on 6 matching bases. The CDR3 has 15 residues. V dropped 1 base and J dropped 6 bases, with 10 bases sitting between them. The germline gives CDR1 SGHAT, CDR2 FQNNGV. The CDR3 region has the DNA TGTGCCAGCAGCTTAGTGGCACAGGGTAATTCACCCCTCCACTTT. Its translation: CASSLVAQGNSPLHF.

In its sample, this clonotype was seen a few times. The chain carries TRBV6-1 and TRBJ2-1; 9 nucleotides align to TRBD2. Germline CDR1 MNHNS, CDR2 SASEGT. This CDR3 region has 14 residues. V was pared by 9 bases and J by 8 bases, with 11 bases of the junction left unmatched. This CDR3 reads CASQWGGGAYEQFF. The CDR3 DNA sequence: TGTGCCAGTCAATGGGGCGGGGGGGCGTATGAGCAGTTCTTC.

Many counts were recorded for this clonotype. The chain recombines TRBV28 with TRBJ1-1, with a weak D call TRBD1 (6 bases). There are 16 residues in the CDR3. In germline, CDR1 is MDHEN, CDR2 SYDVKM. Deletions cut 2 bases from V and 2 bases from J, with 15 bases between. The CDR3 reads CASSLHSGAYNTEAFF. CDR3 bases: TGTGCCAGCAGTTTACATTCGGGGGCTTATAACACTGAAGCTTTCTTT.

This clonotype was detected only a few times. The rearrangement links TRBV20-1 to TRBJ2-1, with D perhaps matching TRBD1 (5 bases). The CDR3 is made up of 12 amino acids. Between the trimmed V and J ends, which lost 6 bases and 8 bases, there was a span of 14 bases. CDR1 and CDR2 (germline): DFQATT, SNEGSKA (reference sequence). As DNA, the CDR3 is TGCAGTGCGGCGACCCAGGGTTATGAGCAGTTCTTC. The encoded protein is CSAATQGYEQFF.

This sequence joins TRBV25-1 and TRBJ2-7; D is perhaps TRBD1 (7 bases). V lost 4 bases and J lost 0, with 16 bases in between. The CDR3 runs 16 residues. Germline V gene sequence: CDR1 MGHDK, CDR2 SYGVNS. The CDR3 coding sequence is TGTGCCAGCAGTGCCTACCCAGGGGGGAGCTCCTACGAGCAGTACTTC. It is translated as CASSAYPGGSSYEQYF.

This clonotype was observed many times. The chain has TRBV7-6 and TRBJ1-5, with a possible D match to TRBD1 (5 bases). The germline gives CDR1 SGHVS, CDR2 FNYEAQ. This CDR3 region has 16 residues. Trimming took 2 bases from V and 4 from J, leaving 15 bases between them. CDR3 amino acids: CASSLSPDPGNQPQHF. The CDR3 DNA sequence: TGTGCCAGCAGCTTATCCCCGGATCCAGGGAATCAGCCCCAGCATTTT. Full variable domain (missing parts from reference TRBV7-6 and TRBJ1-5): GAGVSQSPRYKVTKRGQDVALRCDPISGHVSLYWYRQALGQGPEFLTYFNYEAQQDKSGLPNDRFSAERPEGSISTLTIQRTEQRDSAMYRCASSLSPDPGNQPQHFGDGTRLSIL.

This clonotype was detected a few times. The chain links TRBV20-1 to TRBJ2-7; D perhaps matches TRBD2 (5 bases). The germline V gene has CDR1 DFQATT and CDR2 SNEGSKA (reference sequence). This CDR3 comprises 12 residues. V lost 3 bases to trimming and J lost 3 bases, with 9 bases between them. The chain's CDR3 is CSARRAVYEQYF. The CDR3 DNA reads as TGCAGTGCTAGGAGGGCAGTCTACGAGCAGTACTTC.

This clonotype was seen repeatedly, ten times or more. The rearrangement joins TRBV29-1 to TRBJ2-3, with TRBD2 matching over 7 bases. The germline V gene encodes CDR1 SQVTM and CDR2 ANQGSEA. The CDR3 runs to 19 residues. After removal of 4 bases from V and 7 bases from J, the junction contained 26 bases not matched to a gene. CDR3 DNA: TGCAGCGTTGGATTTCGGCTAGCGGAGCCGAACATTGCTCTACATACGCAGTATTTT. Its translation is CSVGFRLAEPNIALHTQYF.

This clonotype was seen ten or more times. The chain carries TRBV20-1 and TRBJ2-3; 12 positions match TRBD2. The CDR3 is 15 amino acids. The J segment lost 6 bases and the V segment lost 3 bases, leaving 7 bases of the junction unmatched. Germline V lookup: CDR1 DFQATT, CDR2 SNEGSKA (reference sequence). This chain's CDR3 is CSARRLAGGTDTQYF. Here the CDR3 DNA reads TGCAGTGCTAGGAGGCTAGCGGGAGGGACCGATACGCAGTATTTT.

This clonotype was counted ten times or more. The chain has TRBV10-3 and TRBJ1-1, with a tentative D call TRBD1 (5 bases). Trimming left V 6 bases short and J 1 base short, with 12 bases between. The CDR3 runs to 14 residues. CDR1 and CDR2 from the germline V gene are ENHRY and SYGVKD. Here the CDR3 reads CAIRPVGANTEAFF. The DNA of the CDR3 is TGTGCCATCAGGCCCGTAGGGGCGAACACTGAAGCTTTCTTT.

This clonotype was seen many times. The J gene is TRBJ1-1, the V gene TRBV29-1; tentatively, D is TRBD1 (5 bases). This CDR3 is built from 14 residues. Trimming cost V 6 bases and J 4 bases, with 18 bases left between them. Germline assignment: CDR1 SQVTM and CDR2 ANQGSEA. CDR3 sequence: CSVARAGRGTEAFF. The CDR3 DNA reads as TGCAGCGTGGCCCGGGCAGGGAGAGGCACTGAAGCTTTCTTT.

This clonotype was observed at least ten times. The genes are TRBV12-3 or TRBV12-4 and TRBJ2-1; no definite D call. Between the trimmed V and J ends, which lost 4 bases and 7 bases, there was a span of 11 bases. CDR3 length: 13 residues. CDR3 DNA: TGTGCCAGCAGTTCCGCCCGGCTTAATGAGCAGTTCTTC. Translating gives CASSSARLNEQFF.

V usage is TRBV15 and J usage is TRBJ2-7; 9 positions agree with TRBD2. The ends lost 0 bases at V and 6 bases at J; junction bases unmatched: 3. Germline-derived CDR1 and CDR2 are LNHNV and YYDKDF (reference sequence). The CDR3 has 14 amino acids. CDR3 region: CATSRDGLAFEQYF. Written as DNA, the CDR3 is TGTGCCACCAGCAGAGACGGACTAGCGTTCGAGCAGTACTTC.

A few counts support this clonotype. The chain is built from TRBV5-6 and TRBJ1-2, with D tentatively TRBD1 (5 bases). Per the germline V gene, CDR1 is SGHDT and CDR2 is YYEEEE. The germline V and J ends were trimmed by 5 bases and 4 bases, with 9 bases remaining between them. The CDR3 is 12 residues long. The CDR3 DNA sequence: TGTGCCAGCAGTACGGGACCCTATGGCTACACCTTC. Amino acids: CASSTGPYGYTF.

A few counts support this clonotype. CDR3 nucleotide sequence: TGTGCCAGCGGTCTGGTATCGTGGGATGAGCAGTTCTTC. This codes for CASGLVSWDEQFF. The chain uses TRBV6-1 and TRBJ2-1; D is uncertain. Trimming pared 8 bases from V and 8 bases from J, leaving 16 bases between. Germline-derived CDR1 and CDR2 are MNHNS and SASEGT. The CDR3 is 13 amino acids.

This clonotype was seen only a few times. The chain's CDR3 is CASSGDYYEQYF. CDR3 nucleotide sequence: TGTGCCAGCAGTGGCGACTACTACGAGCAGTACTTC. The V gene is TRBV2, the J gene TRBJ2-7; a weak D match, TRBD2 (5 bases). Germline-derived CDR1 and CDR2 are SNHLY and FYNNEI. The V end lost 4 bases, the J end lost 3 bases, and 7 bases lay between the germline ends. The CDR3 is 12 amino acids.

This chain links TRBV5-1 with TRBJ2-2; 8 nucleotides line up with TRBD1. The junction had 1 base not matched to a gene; V was cut back by 0 bases and J by 0 bases. CDR1 is SGHRS, CDR2 YFSETQ, per germline. CDR3 length: 16 residues. The CDR3 here is CASSLGGQANTGELFF. The CDR3 bases are TGCGCCAGCAGCTTGGGGGGACAGGCGAACACCGGGGAGCTGTTTTTT.

This clonotype was picked up many times. The chain has TRBV20-1 and TRBJ1-4; D remains ambiguous. The V gene lost 1 base and the J gene lost 0 bases, with 12 bases spanning the gap. The CDR3 contains 16 residues. Germline V gene lookup returns CDR1 DFQATT and CDR2 SNEGSKA (reference sequence). The DNA for the CDR3 is TGCAGTGCTAGAGTTGTAGGGCAGGCAACTAATGAAAAACTGTTTTTT. Protein sequence: CSARVVGQATNEKLFF.

The table lists this clonotype with many counts. This chain uses TRBV29-1 with TRBJ2-1; TRBD2 agrees at 12 bases. With 7 bases clipped from V and 9 bases from J, the junction kept 10 bases outside the gene matches. The CDR3 has 14 residues. Germline CDR1 reads SQVTM; CDR2 reads ANQGSEA. The CDR3 sequence: CSDLPSGRAGEQFF. The CDR3 DNA reads as TGCAGCGACCTACCTAGCGGGAGGGCCGGTGAGCAGTTCTTC.

This clonotype has more than one count but fewer than ten. The V gene is TRBV9, the J gene TRBJ2-1, with 8 bases lining up with TRBD1. Germline lookup yields CDR1 SGDLS and CDR2 YYNGEE. The CDR3 loop spans 13 amino acids. With V trimmed by 7 bases and J by 4 bases, 4 bases remained unmatched. The CDR3 DNA reads TGTGCCAGCGGGCGGGACAGGTACAATGAGCAGTTCTTC. Protein: CASGRDRYNEQFF. The whole variable domain, filled in from reference TRBV9 and TRBJ2-1, reads DSGVTQTPKHLITATGQRVTLRCSPRSGDLSVYWYQQSLDQGLQFLIQYYNGEERAKGNILERFSAQQFPDLHSELNLSSLELGDSALYFCASGRDRYNEQFFGPGTRLTVL.

This chain joins TRBV4-2 and TRBJ2-1; D might be TRBD2 (6 bases). The CDR3 is 13 amino acids. CDR1 LGHNA and CDR2 YNFKEQ come from the germline V gene. V shed 0 bases and J shed 9 bases, with 9 bases lying between them. The CDR3 here is CASSQETGSEQFF. CDR3 nucleotides: TGTGCCAGCAGCCAAGAAACCGGGAGTGAGCAGTTCTTC.